These T cell receptor beta chains were read from a single sample in a study of blood T cell repertoires in COVID-19. Assay used: immunoSEQ multiplex PCR; TCRdb lists only in-frame clones, some missing. The table lists about 230,000 clones, more than 75% of them singletons. The sample consisted of peripheral blood. Receptors originate from a man aged 35 to 55 with acute or convalescent COVID-19. The CDR3 runs from the conserved cysteine through the conserved F or W. Each record gives: clone size, V gene, CDR3 length, D gene, J gene, CDR3 DNA, CDR3 protein. D genes are given only for firm matches. Where a row states a size, it is once, few, many or the class of an expanded clone; other rows omit it.

>NA|TRBV27|14|NA|TRBJ2-6
TGTGCCTCGGGAGAGTTCTCTGGGGCCAACGTCCTGACTTTC
CASGEFSGANVLTF
>NA|TRBV18|13|TRBD1|TRBJ2-7
TGTGCCAGCTCACCCTGGACAGGGGGGGAGCAGTACTTC
CASSPWTGGEQYF
>NA|TRBV3-1/TRBV3-2|14|TRBD2|TRBJ2-5
TGTGCCAGCAGCCATCTAGCGGCACAAGAGACCCAGTACTTC
CASSHLAAQETQYF
>NA|TRBV13|15|NA|TRBJ1-3
TGTGCCAGCAGCTCCGTCCCTAGGTCTGGAAACACCATATATTTT
CASSSVPRSGNTIYF
>NA|TRBV11-2|12|TRBD1|TRBJ2-1
TGTGCCAGCAGCCGACAGGGGGATGAGCAGTTCTTC
CASSRQGDEQFF
>NA|TRBV6-5|13|TRBD1|TRBJ1-3
TGTGCCAGCTCGCGGGACAGGGGAAACACCATATATTTT
CASSRDRGNTIYF
>NA|TRBV2|15|NA|TRBJ2-1
TGTGCCAGCAGTGAGGAGGGGAGCTCCTACAATGAGCAGTTCTTC
CASSEEGSSYNEQFF
>NA|TRBV5-1|19|NA|TRBJ2-3
TGCGCCAGCAGCCCATCGCTAGTTGGAACTCCAGGGGGCACAGATACGCAGTATTTT
CASSPSLVGTPGGTDTQYF
>NA|TRBV21-1|18|NA|TRBJ1-2
TGTGCCAGCAGCAAAGGCCAACCGGCATTACAGGGGATCTATGGCTACACCTTC
CASSKGQPALQGIYGYTF
>NA|TRBV3-1/TRBV3-2|14|TRBD1|TRBJ1-6
TGTGCCAGCAGCCTGGGACAGGGTGACTCACCCCTCCACTTT
CASSLGQGDSPLHF
>few|TRBV18|18|TRBD1|TRBJ2-2
TGTGCCAGCTCACCACCTCTACCGGGGACAGGGCTCACCGGGGAGCTGTTTTTT
CASSPPLPGTGLTGELFF
>NA|TRBV6-5|15|TRBD2|TRBJ2-3
TGTGCCAGCAGCCTGGGACTAGCGGGGAAGAATACGCAGTATTTT
CASSLGLAGKNTQYF
>many|TRBV11-2|12|NA|TRBJ2-7
TGTGCCAGCAGGTCCGGGGCCTACGAGCAGTACTTC
CASRSGAYEQYF